A single sample gave rise to the 3 T cell receptor beta chains below, sequenced in a study of T-cell reconstitution after alpha-beta-depleted transplantation in children. As it was prepared, the TCRbeta library received unique molecular identifiers. TCRdb ran MiXCR on the PCR reads and lists one entry per CDR3 protein. This table has some 300,000 distinct CDR3 sequences, about 9.4% appearing once. Sequenced material: PBMCs, taken before TCRalphabeta/CD19-depleted stem cell transplant. These TCRs come from a boy younger than two with acute myeloid leukemia, due to receive a stem cell transplant.

The sample holds many counts of this clonotype. V and J are TRBV5-1 and TRBJ2-5; D unclear. V was trimmed by 0 bases and J by 4 bases, leaving 10 bases between them. The CDR3 has 14 residues. Per the germline V gene, CDR1 is SGHRS and CDR2 is YFSETQ. The CDR3 bases are TGCGCCAGCAGCTTGGTCACAACCCGAGAGACCCAGTACTTC. This encodes CASSLVTTRETQYF.

This clonotype was observed at least ten times. The chain has TRBV6-2 or TRBV6-3 and TRBJ2-1; 12 positions match TRBD2. V lost 5 bases, J lost 8 bases, and 7 bases stayed unmatched. CDR1 and CDR2 from the germline V gene are MNHEY and SVGEGT. The CDR3 is 15 residues long. For the CDR3, the DNA is TGTGCCAGCAGTACCCCGACTAGCGGGAGCGATGAGCAGTTCTTC. Encoded protein: CASSTPTSGSDEQFF.

This clonotype was detected ten times or more. The chain joins TRBV12-3 or TRBV12-4 to TRBJ2-7; tentative D call: TRBD2 (5 bases). This CDR3 has 13 residues. The ends were cut back, 2 bases at V and 3 bases at J, with 8 bases in the middle. The CDR3 reads CASSLTRGYEQYF. DNA of the CDR3: TGTGCCAGCAGTTTAACCCGGGGCTACGAGCAGTACTTC.